The present entry profiles one TCR beta chain with its context. What it binds is unknown. These data originate in a study of T cell responses to AZD1222 COVID-19 vaccine. General observations from the study: Baseline antibody screening turned up just a handful of seropositive AZD1222 recipients.

From germline, CDR1 is LGHNA and CDR2 YSLEER. V was trimmed by 0 bases and J by 11 bases, leaving 13 bases between them. The CDR3 contains 13 residues. Here immunoSEQ multiplex PCR was the method, and the copy in TCRdb shows in-frame clones only, minus some. The sample holds about 100,000 clones, more than 75% seen once. This receptor was taken from an adult in good health. This rearrangement joins TRBV4-3 to TRBJ1-2, with a weak D call TRBD1 (6 bases). Material: peripheral blood, obtained on day 0 of MenACWY control vaccination. The CDR3 DNA sequence: TGCGCCAGCAGCCAAGATCCCCGGGACACTTACACCTTC. It yields the protein CASSQDPRDTYTF.